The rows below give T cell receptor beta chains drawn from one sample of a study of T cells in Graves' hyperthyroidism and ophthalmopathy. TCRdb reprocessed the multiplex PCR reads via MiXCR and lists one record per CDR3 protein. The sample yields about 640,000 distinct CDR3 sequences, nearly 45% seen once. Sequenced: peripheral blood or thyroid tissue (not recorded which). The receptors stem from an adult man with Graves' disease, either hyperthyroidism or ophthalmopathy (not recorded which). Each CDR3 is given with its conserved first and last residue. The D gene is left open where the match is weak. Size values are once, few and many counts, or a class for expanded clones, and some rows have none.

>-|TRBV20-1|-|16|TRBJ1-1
CSAFLGSAGPRTEAFF
TGCAGTGCTTTTTTAGGGTCCGCCGGTCCGAGAACTGAAGCTTTCTTT
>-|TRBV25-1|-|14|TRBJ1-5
CASSDTGPGQPQHF
TGTGCCAGCAGCGATACAGGGCCGGGTCAGCCCCAGCATTTT
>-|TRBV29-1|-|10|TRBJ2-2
CSVEGSGPFF
TGCAGCGTTGAGGGTTCGGGGCCGTTTTTT
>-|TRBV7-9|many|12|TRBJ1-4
CASSWGPGQLFF
TGTGCCAGCAGCTGGGGGCCGGGGCAACTGTTTTTT
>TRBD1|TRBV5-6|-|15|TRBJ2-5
CASSYGGQGQETQYF
TGTGCCAGCAGCTACGGGGGACAGGGACAAGAGACCCAGTACTTC
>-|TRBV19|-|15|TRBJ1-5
CASTDRAWGNQPQHF
TGTGCCAGTACCGACCGGGCCTGGGGCAATCAGCCCCAGCATTTT
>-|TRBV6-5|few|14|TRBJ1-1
CASSYSAGRTEAFF
TGTGCCAGCAGTTACTCGGCAGGGCGGACTGAAGCTTTCTTT
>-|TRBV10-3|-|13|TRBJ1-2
CAISLREESGYTF
TGTGCCATCAGTCTCCGGGAAGAGAGCGGCTACACCTTC
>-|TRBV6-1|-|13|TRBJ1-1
CASRWGRDTEAFF
TGTGCCAGCAGGTGGGGACGGGACACTGAAGCTTTCTTT
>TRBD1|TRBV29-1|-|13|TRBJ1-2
CSTVQGFDYGYTF
TGCAGCACGGTACAGGGGTTTGACTATGGCTACACCTTC
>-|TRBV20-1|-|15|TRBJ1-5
CSAYRFGTGNQPQHF
TGCAGTGCTTATCGGTTCGGGACGGGCAATCAGCCCCAGCATTTT
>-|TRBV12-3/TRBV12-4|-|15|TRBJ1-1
CASSYGGAPNTEAFF
TGTGCCAGCAGTTACGGTGGGGCTCCGAACACTGAAGCTTTCTTT
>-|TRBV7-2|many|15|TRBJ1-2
CASSLLSGMNYGYTF
TGTGCCAGCAGCCTACTCTCAGGGATGAACTATGGCTACACCTTC
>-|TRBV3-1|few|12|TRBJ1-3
CASSVQGYTIYF
TGTGCCAGCAGTGTACAGGGATACACCATATATTTT
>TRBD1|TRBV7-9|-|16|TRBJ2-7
CASSLDGTGHVDEQYF
TGTGCCAGCAGCTTGGACGGGACAGGGCACGTCGACGAGCAGTACTTC
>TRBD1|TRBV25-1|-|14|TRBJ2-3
CASSDRQGSDTQYF
TGCGCCAGCAGTGATCGACAGGGTAGTGATACGCAGTATTTT
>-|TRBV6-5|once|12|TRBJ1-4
CASRPTGEKLFF
TGTGCCAGCAGGCCTACAGGGGAAAAACTGTTTTTT
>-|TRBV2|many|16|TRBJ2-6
CASSDMGSSGANVLTF
TGTGCCAGCAGTGATATGGGAAGCTCTGGGGCCAACGTCCTGACTTTC
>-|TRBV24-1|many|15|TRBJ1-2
CATSDSRTAFYGYTF
TGTGCCACCAGTGATTCCAGAACAGCTTTCTATGGCTACACCTTC
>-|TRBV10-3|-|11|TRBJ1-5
CAISAGQPQHF
TGTGCCATCAGCGCAGGGCAGCCCCAGCATTTT
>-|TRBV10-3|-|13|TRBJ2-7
CAISAHGGGEQYF
TGTGCCATCAGTGCCCACGGGGGCGGCGAGCAGTACTTC
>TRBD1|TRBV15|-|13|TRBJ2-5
CAPGQGAEETQYF
TGTGCCCCGGGACAGGGGGCGGAGGAGACCCAGTACTTC
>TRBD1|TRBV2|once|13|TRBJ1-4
CASYGQGEQKLFF
TGTGCCAGCTACGGACAGGGGGAACAAAAACTGTTTTTT
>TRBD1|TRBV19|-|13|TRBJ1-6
CASKQGTNSPLHF
TGTGCCAGTAAACAGGGGACCAATTCACCCCTCCACTTT
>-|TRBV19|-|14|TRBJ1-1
CASTHTRGVTEAFF
TGTGCCAGTACTCATACTCGGGGGGTGACTGAAGCTTTCTTT
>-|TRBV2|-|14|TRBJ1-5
CASVEENSNQPQHF
TGTGCCAGCGTTGAGGAAAATAGCAATCAGCCCCAGCATTTT
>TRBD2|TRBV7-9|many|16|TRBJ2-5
CASSELAGGPVETQYF
TGTGCCAGCAGCGAACTAGCGGGAGGGCCTGTAGAGACCCAGTACTTC
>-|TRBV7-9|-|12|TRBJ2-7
CASSLRTDEQYF
TGTGCCAGCAGCCTACGGACAGACGAGCAGTACTTC